This TCR beta chain came from a study of blood T cell repertoires in COVID-19 (dated by TCRdb to about 2020). About the study as a whole: Samples covering the acute and convalescent phases of COVID-19 were provided by collaborators in the United States, Italy and Spain. A de-identified subject ID, COVID-19 status, age in years and sex were almost always included in the sample metadata. Samples came from the ongoing ImmuneRACE study (first 160 participants) plus 1,254 subjects from 6 global collaborators. The dataset comprised deeply sampled blood TCRbeta repertoires from subjects exposed to, actively infected with, or recovered from COVID-19. Where available, HLA class I and class II types were taken from metadata supplied by the sample provider and were not determined by assay-based typing. The repertoires were made available in a free public database intended to serve as a resource for research on the immune response to SARS-CoV-2. The material from the prospective study consisted of cDNA or gDNA derived from T cells, B-cell-depleted T cells, or PBMCs.

TCRbeta CDR3 regions were amplified from genomic DNA by means of the immunoSEQ Assay, a bias-controlled multiplex PCR. In the authors' own workflow: The number of nucleated cells in each sample was estimated from the amplification of reference gene primers within the assay. Sequence reads were collapsed and filtered to measure the absolute abundance of every unique TCRbeta CDR3 rearrangement. Productive Simpson clonality was computed per sample as the square root of Simpson's diversity index over productive rearrangements. In TCRdb, the immuneACCESS table is reduced to in-frame sequences with V and J assigned. These tables do not hold every clone; where another copy was compared, an unresolved V gene accounts for under half, and the others remain unexplained. V and J calls plus clone size are reproduced from that table; the DNA served to infer D and trimming. Here the sample has about 300,000 clones; around 87% occur a single time. Roughly 1.3% of the sample goes to the ten largest clones.

Of note for this clone: Its antigen has not been determined. Within one base of it there is no much larger clone, and no base qualities were kept.

Study-wide conclusions, independent of this receptor: How much clinical and demographic metadata was included differed by source and by participant, and the metadata was provided uncurated.

Trimming removed 2 bases from V and 7 bases from J, leaving 14 bases between the germline ends. In the germline V gene, CDR1 corresponds to KGHSH and CDR2 to LQKENI. The CDR3 spans 14 residues, from the cysteine through the phenylalanine. The sequence is cut down to CDR3 DNA, 42 bases in frame from base 1. Whole blood was collected in K2EDTA tubes by collaborating institutions according to the institutions' own protocols. For TCRbeta analysis, collaborator samples were shipped as frozen whole blood, as isolated PBMCs, or as DNA extracted from either sample type. The V and J segments used are TRBV18 and TRBJ2-5; the D segment could be TRBD1, given 6 matching bases. The material sequenced was peripheral blood. This receptor was obtained from a man in his 70s with acute or convalescent COVID-19. The CDR3 region has the sequence CASSPTTGLGTQYF. The DNA sequence follows: TGTGCCAGCTCACCAACGACAGGACTCGGGACCCAGTACTTC.